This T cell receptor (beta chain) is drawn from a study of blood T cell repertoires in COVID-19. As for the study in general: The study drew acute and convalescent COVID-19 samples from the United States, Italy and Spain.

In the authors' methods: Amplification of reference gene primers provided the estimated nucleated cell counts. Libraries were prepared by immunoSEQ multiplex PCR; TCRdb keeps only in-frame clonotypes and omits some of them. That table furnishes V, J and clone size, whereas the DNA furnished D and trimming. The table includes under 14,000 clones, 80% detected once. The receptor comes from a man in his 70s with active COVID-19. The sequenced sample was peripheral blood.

The CDR3 spells CASSLDGSADTQYF. CDR3 nucleotides: TGTGCCAGCAGCCTAGACGGGAGCGCAGATACGCAGTATTTT. The chain carries TRBV7-3 and TRBJ2-3, with D possibly matching TRBD2 (6 bases). CDR3 length: 14 residues. V lost 5 bases, J lost 4 bases, and 13 bases lay in between. Germline lookup yields CDR1 SGHTA and CDR2 FQGTGA.